A selection of T cell receptor beta chains follows, all from one sample in a study of beta chain features in type 1 diabetes. The data were produced by immunoSEQ multiplex PCR, yet TCRdb's version contains in-frame clones alone and is incomplete. The sample has about 450,000 clones, about 10% seen once. The specimen sequenced was naive CD4+ T cells from blood. All receptors come from a woman aged 18-29 years in good health. Each CDR3 is given with its conserved first and last residue. The D gene is left open where the match is weak. Rows may omit the clone size; those that give it use once, few, many or a size class.

J gene: TRBJ2-2
clone size: few
D gene: -
V gene: TRBV12-5
CDR3 protein: CASGSTGTAGELFF
CDR3 DNA: TGTGCTAGTGGTTCGACGGGGACGGCCGGGGAGCTGTTTTTT

J gene: TRBJ1-1
clone size: few
D gene: TRBD1
V gene: TRBV29-1
CDR3 protein: CSASGTGSRSNTEAFF
CDR3 DNA: TGCAGCGCCTCCGGGACAGGGTCCCGATCGAACACTGAAGCTTTCTTT

J gene: TRBJ2-7
clone size: few
D gene: -
V gene: TRBV4-2
CDR3 protein: CASSQDRGEQYF
CDR3 DNA: TGTGCCAGCAGCCAAGATAGGGGCGAGCAGTACTTC

J gene: TRBJ2-1
clone size: few
D gene: -
V gene: TRBV7-9
CDR3 protein: CASSPGGYSYNEQFF
CDR3 DNA: TGTGCCAGCAGCCCCGGGGGTTACTCCTACAATGAGCAGTTCTTC

J gene: TRBJ2-5
clone size: -
D gene: -
V gene: TRBV9
CDR3 protein: CASSVASVEETQYF
CDR3 DNA: TGTGCCAGCAGCGTAGCGTCAGTCGAAGAGACCCAGTACTTC

J gene: TRBJ2-6
clone size: few
D gene: -
V gene: TRBV2
CDR3 protein: CATESSGANVLTF
CDR3 DNA: TGTGCGACGGAAAGCTCTGGGGCCAACGTCCTGACTTTC

J gene: TRBJ1-3
clone size: few
D gene: -
V gene: TRBV7-2
CDR3 protein: CASSLGGSGNTIYF
CDR3 DNA: TGTGCCAGCAGCTTAGGGGGATCTGGAAACACCATATATTTT

J gene: TRBJ2-1
clone size: -
D gene: TRBD2
V gene: TRBV11-3
CDR3 protein: CASSLGKLAGGPKNEQFF
CDR3 DNA: TGTGCCAGCAGCTTAGGGAAACTAGCGGGAGGGCCAAAGAATGAGCAGTTCTTC

J gene: TRBJ1-6
clone size: few
D gene: -
V gene: TRBV6-4
CDR3 protein: CASAVTGLGAPLHF
CDR3 DNA: TGTGCCAGCGCCGTTACAGGTCTCGGGGCACCCCTCCACTTT

J gene: TRBJ2-1
clone size: -
D gene: -
V gene: TRBV27
CDR3 protein: CASSLRRNNEQFF
CDR3 DNA: TGTGCCAGCAGTTTAAGACGGAACAATGAGCAGTTCTTC

J gene: TRBJ2-5
clone size: -
D gene: -
V gene: TRBV7-9
CDR3 protein: CASSPSWRKETQYF
CDR3 DNA: TGTGCCAGCAGCCCCAGCTGGAGAAAGGAGACCCAGTACTTC

J gene: TRBJ1-2
clone size: once
D gene: -
V gene: TRBV29-1
CDR3 protein: CSVGFYGYTF
CDR3 DNA: TGCAGCGTTGGTTTCTATGGCTACACCTTC

J gene: TRBJ2-5
clone size: few
D gene: -
V gene: TRBV27
CDR3 protein: CASSLRGPQETQYF
CDR3 DNA: TGTGCCAGCAGTTTACGTGGGCCCCAAGAGACCCAGTACTTC

J gene: TRBJ2-2
clone size: -
D gene: -
V gene: TRBV6-5
CDR3 protein: CASSYISGTGELFF
CDR3 DNA: TGTGCCAGCAGTTACATTAGTGGCACCGGGGAGCTGTTTTTT